This TCR beta chain was identified during a study of PD-L1 blockade in urothelial cancer. Study context: Blood was subjected to analysis at 3 weeks (second dose) and 6 weeks following treatment start.

Produced via immunoSEQ multiplex PCR; TCRdb's table is partial and in-frame only. The table records more than 40,000 clones, 83% of them present only once. Regarding time point: peripheral blood 6 weeks after treatment start. Between the trimmed V and J ends, which lost 1 base and 6 bases, there was a span of 7 bases. The CDR3 contains 12 residues. From germline, CDR1 is SGHKS and CDR2 YYEKEE (reference sequence). The TCR sequence derives from a man in his 60s with urothelial cancer. The chain couples TRBV5-5 to TRBJ1-1; D unresolved. Material: PBMCs, obtained around atezolizumab (anti-PD-L1) treatment. The CDR3, as DNA: TGTGCCAGCAGCTTGTCGTTCGCTGAAGCTTTCTTT. Protein sequence: CASSLSFAEAFF.